A single sample gave rise to the 3 T cell receptor beta chains below, sequenced in a study of human T cells and chemical hapten exposure. TCRdb reanalysed the RACE reads using MiXCR and keeps one entry per CDR3 protein. The sample contains about 49,000 distinct CDR3 sequences, around 9% of which appear only once. The time point here: patch test 1, 2 weeks after DPC sensitization. The treatment here: therapeutic diphenylcyclopropenone sensitization with weekly scalp DPC. Specimen: whole blood, collected in connection with sensitization to the hapten diphenylcyclopropenone (DPC). The origin of the receptors is a woman aged 45-65 years with alopecia areata. Some clones in this sample may be carry-over from other donors' samples.

The V call is TRBV24-1, the J call TRBJ1-1, with D perhaps TRBD1 (5 bases). The CDR3 length is 14 residues. V lost 4 bases, J lost 11 bases, and 19 bases lay in between. CDR1 and CDR2 (germline): KGHDR, SFDVKD. The CDR3 DNA is TGTGCCACCAGTGACACCGGGACGGGTCTGGGGGCTTTCTTT. It encodes CATSDTGTGLGAFF.

This clonotype has just a few counts. The V and J genes are TRBV15 and TRBJ2-4, with unresolved D. This CDR3 region has 14 residues. Germline V gene sequence: CDR1 LNHNV, CDR2 YYDKDF (reference sequence). V lost 1 base to trimming and J lost 1 base, with 5 bases between them. As DNA, the CDR3 is TGTGCCACCAGCAGAGTTCACGCCAAAAACATTCAGTACTTC. Protein sequence: CATSRVHAKNIQYF. The full variable domain, with the rest looked up from reference TRBV15 and TRBJ2-4, is DAMVIQNPRYQVTQFGKPVTLSCSQTLNHNVMYWYQQKSSQAPKLLFHYYDKDFNNEADTPDNFQSRRPNTSFCFLDIRSPGLGDTAMYLCATSRVHAKNIQYFGAGTRLSVL.

This clonotype showed up just a few times. This chain uses TRBV2 with TRBJ2-3; weak D call: TRBD2 (6 bases). The germline CDR1 and CDR2 sequences are SNHLY and FYNNEI. CDR3 length equals 15 residues. With 1 base removed from V and 5 bases from J, the gap between germline ends came to 13 bases. CDR3 DNA: TGTGCCAGCAGTGAAGTAACGGTGGGGGGAGATACGCAGTATTTT. It encodes CASSEVTVGGDTQYF. Supplemented by reference TRBV2 and TRBJ2-3, the full variable domain reads EPEVTQTPSHQVTQMGQEVILRCVPISNHLYFYWYRQILGQKVEFLVSFYNNEISEKSEIFDDQFSVERPDGSNFTLKIRSTKLEDSAMYFCASSEVTVGGDTQYFGPGTRLTVL.